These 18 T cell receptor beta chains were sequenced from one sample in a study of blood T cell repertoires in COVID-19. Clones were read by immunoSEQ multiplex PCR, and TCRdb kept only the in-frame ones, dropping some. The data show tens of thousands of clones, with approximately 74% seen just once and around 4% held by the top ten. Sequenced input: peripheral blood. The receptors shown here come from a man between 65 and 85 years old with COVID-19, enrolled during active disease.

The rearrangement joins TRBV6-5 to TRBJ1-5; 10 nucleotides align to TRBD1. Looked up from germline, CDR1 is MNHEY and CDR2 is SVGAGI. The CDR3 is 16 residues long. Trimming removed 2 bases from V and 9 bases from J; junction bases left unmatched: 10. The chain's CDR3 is CASSYPPGQGHRPQHF. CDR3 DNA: TGTGCCAGCAGTTACCCTCCGGGACAGGGGCACCGGCCCCAGCATTTT.

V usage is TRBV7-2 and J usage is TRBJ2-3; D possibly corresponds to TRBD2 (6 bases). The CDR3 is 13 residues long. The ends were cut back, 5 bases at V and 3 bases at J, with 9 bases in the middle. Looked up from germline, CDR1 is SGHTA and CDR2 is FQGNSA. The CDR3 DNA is TGTGCCAGCAGCCTAGGAGGGACAGATACGCAGTATTTT. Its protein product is CASSLGGTDTQYF.

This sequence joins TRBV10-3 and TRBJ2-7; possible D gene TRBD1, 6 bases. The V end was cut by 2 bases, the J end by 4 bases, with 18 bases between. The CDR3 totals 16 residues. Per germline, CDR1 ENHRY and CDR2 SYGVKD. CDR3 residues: CAISEMGAGIRYEQYF. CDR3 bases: TGTGCCATCAGTGAGATGGGGGCAGGGATAAGGTACGAGCAGTACTTC.

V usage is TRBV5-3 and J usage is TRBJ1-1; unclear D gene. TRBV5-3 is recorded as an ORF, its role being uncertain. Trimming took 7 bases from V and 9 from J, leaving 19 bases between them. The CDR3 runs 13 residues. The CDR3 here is CARSGGDLQKAFF. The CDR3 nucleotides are TGTGCCAGATCGGGCGGGGATTTACAAAAAGCTTTCTTT.

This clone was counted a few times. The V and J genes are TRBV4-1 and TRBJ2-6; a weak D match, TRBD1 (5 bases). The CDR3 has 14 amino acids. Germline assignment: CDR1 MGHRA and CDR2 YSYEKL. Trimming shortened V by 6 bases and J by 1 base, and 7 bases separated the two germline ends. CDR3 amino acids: CASRQGSGANVLTF. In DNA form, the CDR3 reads TGCGCCAGCAGGCAGGGATCTGGGGCCAACGTCCTGACTTTC.

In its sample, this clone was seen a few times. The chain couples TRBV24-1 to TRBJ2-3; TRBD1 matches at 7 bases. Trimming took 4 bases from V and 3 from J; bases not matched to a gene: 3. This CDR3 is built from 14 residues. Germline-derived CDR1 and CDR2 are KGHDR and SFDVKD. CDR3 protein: CATSDLTGTDTQYF. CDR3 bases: TGTGCCACCAGTGACCTGACAGGGACAGATACGCAGTATTTT.

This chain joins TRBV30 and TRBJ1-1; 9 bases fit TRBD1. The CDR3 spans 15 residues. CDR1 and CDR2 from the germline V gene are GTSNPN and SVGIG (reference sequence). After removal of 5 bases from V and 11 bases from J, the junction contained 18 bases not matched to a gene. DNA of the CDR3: TGTGCCTGGGGATCCGGGACAGGGCGAACGGCAGCGGCTTTCTTT. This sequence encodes CAWGSGTGRTAAAFF.

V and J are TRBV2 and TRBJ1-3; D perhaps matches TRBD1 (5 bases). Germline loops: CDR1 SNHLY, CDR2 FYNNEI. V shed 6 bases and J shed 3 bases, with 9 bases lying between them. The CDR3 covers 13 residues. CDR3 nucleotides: TGTGCCAGCAGCCGGGGACTTGGAAACACCATATATTTT. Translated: CASSRGLGNTIYF.

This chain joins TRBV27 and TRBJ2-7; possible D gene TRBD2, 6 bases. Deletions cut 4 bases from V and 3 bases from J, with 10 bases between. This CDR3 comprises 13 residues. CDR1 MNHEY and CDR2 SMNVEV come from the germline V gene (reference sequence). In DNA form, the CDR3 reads TGTGCCAGCAGTTCGGGGGAGGTCTACGAGCAGTACTTC. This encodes CASSSGEVYEQYF.

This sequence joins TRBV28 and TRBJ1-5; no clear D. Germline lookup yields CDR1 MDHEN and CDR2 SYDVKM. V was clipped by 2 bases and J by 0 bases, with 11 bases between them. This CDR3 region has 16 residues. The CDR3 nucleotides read TGTGCCAGCAGTTTAAGCTACCGGAGTAGCAATCAGCCCCAGCATTTT. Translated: CASSLSYRSSNQPQHF.

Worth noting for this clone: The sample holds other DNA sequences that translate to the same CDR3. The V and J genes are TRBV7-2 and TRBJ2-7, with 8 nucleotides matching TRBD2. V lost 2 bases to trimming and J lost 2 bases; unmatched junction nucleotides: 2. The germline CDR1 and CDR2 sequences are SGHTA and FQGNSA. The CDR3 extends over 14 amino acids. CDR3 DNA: TGTGCCAGCAGCTTATCGGGAGGGCCCTACGAGCAGTACTTC. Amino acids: CASSLSGGPYEQYF.

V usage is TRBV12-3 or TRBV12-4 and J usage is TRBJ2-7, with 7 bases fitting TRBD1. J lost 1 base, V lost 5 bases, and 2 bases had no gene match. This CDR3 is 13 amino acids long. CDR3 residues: CASSQGVSYEQYF. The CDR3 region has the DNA TGTGCCAGCAGTCAGGGGGTGTCCTACGAGCAGTACTTC.

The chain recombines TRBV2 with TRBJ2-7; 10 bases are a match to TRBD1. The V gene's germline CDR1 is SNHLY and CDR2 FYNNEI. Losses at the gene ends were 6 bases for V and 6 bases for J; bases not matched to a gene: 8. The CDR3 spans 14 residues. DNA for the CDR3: TGTGCCAGCAGCGACGGGACAGGGGTACCCGAGCAGTACTTC. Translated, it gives CASSDGTGVPEQYF.

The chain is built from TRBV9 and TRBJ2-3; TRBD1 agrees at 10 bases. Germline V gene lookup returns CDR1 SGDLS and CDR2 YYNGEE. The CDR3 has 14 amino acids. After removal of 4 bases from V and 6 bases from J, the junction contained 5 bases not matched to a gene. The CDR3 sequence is CASSWTGGSDTQYF. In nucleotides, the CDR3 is TGTGCCAGCAGCTGGACAGGGGGTTCCGATACGCAGTATTTT.

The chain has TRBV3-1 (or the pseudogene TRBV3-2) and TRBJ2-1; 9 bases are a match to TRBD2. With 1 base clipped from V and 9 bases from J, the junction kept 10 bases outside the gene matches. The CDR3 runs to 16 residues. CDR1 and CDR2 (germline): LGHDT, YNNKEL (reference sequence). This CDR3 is CASSQASSGKSGEQFF. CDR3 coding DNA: TGTGCCAGCAGCCAAGCATCTAGCGGGAAGAGTGGTGAGCAGTTCTTC.

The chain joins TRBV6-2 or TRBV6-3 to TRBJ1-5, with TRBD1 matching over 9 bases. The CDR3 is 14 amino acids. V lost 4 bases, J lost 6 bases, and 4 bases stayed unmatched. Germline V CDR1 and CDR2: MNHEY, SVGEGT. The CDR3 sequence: CASSSTTGGQPQHF. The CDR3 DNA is TGTGCCAGCAGTTCCACGACAGGGGGTCAGCCCCAGCATTTT.

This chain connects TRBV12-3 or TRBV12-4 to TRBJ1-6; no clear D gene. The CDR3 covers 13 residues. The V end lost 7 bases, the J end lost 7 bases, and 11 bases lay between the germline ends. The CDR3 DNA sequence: TGTGCCAGCACTCGGGGAATGAATTCACCCCTCCACTTT. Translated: CASTRGMNSPLHF.

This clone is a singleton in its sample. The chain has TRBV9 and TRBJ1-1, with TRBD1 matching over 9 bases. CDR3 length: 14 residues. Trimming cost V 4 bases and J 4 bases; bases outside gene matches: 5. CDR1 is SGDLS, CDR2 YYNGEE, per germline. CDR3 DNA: TGTGCCAGCAGCTTAACAGGGGGCGGCACTGAAGCTTTCTTT. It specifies CASSLTGGGTEAFF.